This TCR beta chain was profiled in a study of control samples from healthy donors and cancer patients. This clone occurred a few times. The data were produced by immunoSEQ multiplex PCR, yet TCRdb's version contains in-frame clones alone and is incomplete. The sample holds 90,000 or so clones; around nine tenths are singletons and the top ten take about 7.6%. The germline CDR1 and CDR2 sequences are GTSNPN and SVGIG (reference sequence). V was clipped by 6 bases and J by 10 bases, with 15 bases between them. The CDR3 contains 11 residues. The TCR comes from a woman in her fifties or sixties in good health. The sequencing input was blood. The chain employs TRBV30 and TRBJ1-2; no definite D call. DNA of the CDR3: TGTGCCTGCTGGTGGGAGGGTCCCTACACCTTC. Amino acid sequence: CACWWEGPYTF.